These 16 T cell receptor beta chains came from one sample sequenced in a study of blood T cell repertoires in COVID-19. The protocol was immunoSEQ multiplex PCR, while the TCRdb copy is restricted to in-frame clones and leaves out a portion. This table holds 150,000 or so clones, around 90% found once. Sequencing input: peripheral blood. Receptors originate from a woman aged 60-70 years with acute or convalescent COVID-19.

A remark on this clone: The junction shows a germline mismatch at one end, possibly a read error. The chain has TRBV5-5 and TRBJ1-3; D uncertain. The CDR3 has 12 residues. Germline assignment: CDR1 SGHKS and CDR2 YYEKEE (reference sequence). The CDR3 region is CASSLPANHHNF. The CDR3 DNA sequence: TGTGCCAGCAGCTTACCAGCGAATCACCATAATTTT.

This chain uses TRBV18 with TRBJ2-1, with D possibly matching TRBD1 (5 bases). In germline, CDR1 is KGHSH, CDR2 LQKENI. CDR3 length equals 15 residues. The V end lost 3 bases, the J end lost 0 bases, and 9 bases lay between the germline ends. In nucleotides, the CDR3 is TGTGCCAGCTCACCGGGGCCGAGCTCCTACAATGAGCAGTTCTTC. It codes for CASSPGPSSYNEQFF.

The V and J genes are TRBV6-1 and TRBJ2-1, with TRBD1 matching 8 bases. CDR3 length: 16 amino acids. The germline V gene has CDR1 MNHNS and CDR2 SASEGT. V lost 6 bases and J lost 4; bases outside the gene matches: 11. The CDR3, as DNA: TGTGCCAGCAGCGAACCTGGGACAGGTGGATACAATGAGCAGTTCTTC. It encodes CASSEPGTGGYNEQFF.

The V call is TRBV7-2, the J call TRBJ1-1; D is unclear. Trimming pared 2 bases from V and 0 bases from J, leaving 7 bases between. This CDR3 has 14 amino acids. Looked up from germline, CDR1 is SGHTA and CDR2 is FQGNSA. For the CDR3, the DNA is TGTGCCAGCAGCTTATCACGGTTGAACACTGAAGCTTTCTTT. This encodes CASSLSRLNTEAFF. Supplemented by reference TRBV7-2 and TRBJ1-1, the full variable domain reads GAGVSQSPSNKVTEKGKDVELRCDPISGHTALYWYRQSLGQGLEFLIYFQGNSAPDKSGLPSDRFSAERTGGSVSTLTIQRTQQEDSAVYLCASSLSRLNTEAFFGQGTRLTVV.

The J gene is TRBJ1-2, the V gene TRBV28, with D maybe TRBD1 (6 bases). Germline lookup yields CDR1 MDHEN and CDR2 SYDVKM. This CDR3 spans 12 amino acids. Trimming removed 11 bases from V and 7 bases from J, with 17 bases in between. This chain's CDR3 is CAWGRQGSGYTF. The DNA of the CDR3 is TGTGCCTGGGGAAGGCAGGGGTCTGGCTACACCTTC.

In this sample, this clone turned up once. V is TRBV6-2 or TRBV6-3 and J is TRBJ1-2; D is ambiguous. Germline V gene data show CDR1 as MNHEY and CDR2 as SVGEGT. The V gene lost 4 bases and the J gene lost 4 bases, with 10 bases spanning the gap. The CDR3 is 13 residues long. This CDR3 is CASSSGILYGYTF. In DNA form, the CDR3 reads TGTGCCAGCAGTTCGGGGATTCTCTATGGCTACACCTTC.

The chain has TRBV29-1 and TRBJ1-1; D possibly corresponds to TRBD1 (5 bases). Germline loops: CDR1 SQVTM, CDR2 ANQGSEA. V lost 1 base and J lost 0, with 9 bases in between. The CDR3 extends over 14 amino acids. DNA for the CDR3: TGCAGCGTTGAAGTTAGCAGGGTGAACACTGAAGCTTTCTTT. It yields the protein CSVEVSRVNTEAFF. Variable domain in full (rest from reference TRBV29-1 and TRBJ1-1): SAVISQKPSRDICQRGTSLTIQCQVDSQVTMMFWYRQQPGQSLTLIATANQGSEATYESGFVIDKFPISRPNLTFSTLTVSNMSPEDSSIYLCSVEVSRVNTEAFFGQGTRLTVV.

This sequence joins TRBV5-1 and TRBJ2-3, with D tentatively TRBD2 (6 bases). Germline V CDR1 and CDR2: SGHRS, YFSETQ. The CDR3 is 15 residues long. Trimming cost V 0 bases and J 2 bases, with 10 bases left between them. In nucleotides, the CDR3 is TGCGCCAGCAGCTTGGTTGGGGGGTCCACAGATACGCAGTATTTT. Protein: CASSLVGGSTDTQYF.

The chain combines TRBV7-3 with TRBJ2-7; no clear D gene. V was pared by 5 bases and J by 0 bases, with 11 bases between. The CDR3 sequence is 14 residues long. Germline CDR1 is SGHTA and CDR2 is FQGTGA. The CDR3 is CASSPGRNSYEQYF. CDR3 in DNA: TGTGCCAGCAGCCCCGGCAGGAACTCCTACGAGCAGTACTTC.

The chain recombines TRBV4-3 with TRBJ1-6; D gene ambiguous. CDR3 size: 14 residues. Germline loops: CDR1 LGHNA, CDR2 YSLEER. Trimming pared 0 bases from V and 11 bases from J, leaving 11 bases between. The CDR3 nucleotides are TGCGCCAGCAGCCAAGATTACTTGGGCCCACCCCTCCACTTT. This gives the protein CASSQDYLGPPLHF.

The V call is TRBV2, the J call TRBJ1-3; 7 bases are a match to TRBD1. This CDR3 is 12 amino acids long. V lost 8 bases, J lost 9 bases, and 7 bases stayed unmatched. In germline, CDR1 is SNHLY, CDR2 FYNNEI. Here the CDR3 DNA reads TGTGCCAGCGGCACAGGGGATGGCACCATATATTTT. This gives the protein CASGTGDGTIYF.

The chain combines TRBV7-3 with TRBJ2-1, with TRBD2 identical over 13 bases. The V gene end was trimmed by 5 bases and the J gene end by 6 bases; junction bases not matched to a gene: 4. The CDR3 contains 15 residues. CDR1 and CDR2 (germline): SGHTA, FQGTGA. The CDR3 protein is CASSKLAGGLNEQFF. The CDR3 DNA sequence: TGTGCCAGCAGCAAACTAGCGGGGGGGCTCAATGAGCAGTTCTTC. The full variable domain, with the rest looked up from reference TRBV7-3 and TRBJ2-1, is GAGVSQTPSNKVTEKGKYVELRCDPISGHTALYWYRQSLGQGPEFLIYFQGTGAADDSGLPNDRFFAVRPEGSVSTLKIQRTERGDSAVYLCASSKLAGGLNEQFFGPGTRLTVL.

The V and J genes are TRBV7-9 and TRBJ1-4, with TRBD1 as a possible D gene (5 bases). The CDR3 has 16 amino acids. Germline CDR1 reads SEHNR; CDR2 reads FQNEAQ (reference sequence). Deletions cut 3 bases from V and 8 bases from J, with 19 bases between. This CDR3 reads CASSFPKTGEEEKLFF. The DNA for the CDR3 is TGTGCCAGCAGCTTCCCGAAGACGGGGGAAGAGGAAAAACTGTTTTTT.

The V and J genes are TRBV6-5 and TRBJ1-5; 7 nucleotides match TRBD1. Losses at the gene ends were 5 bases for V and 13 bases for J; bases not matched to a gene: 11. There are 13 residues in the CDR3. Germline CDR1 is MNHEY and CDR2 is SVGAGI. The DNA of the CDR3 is TGTGCCAGCAGTCCCCGGACAGGCGAGGCGCAGCATTTT. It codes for CASSPRTGEAQHF.

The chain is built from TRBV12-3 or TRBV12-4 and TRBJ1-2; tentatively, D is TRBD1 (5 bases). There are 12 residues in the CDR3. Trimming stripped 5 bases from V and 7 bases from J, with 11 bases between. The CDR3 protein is CASSPDQGGYTF. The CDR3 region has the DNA TGTGCCAGCAGTCCAGACCAGGGTGGCTACACCTTC.

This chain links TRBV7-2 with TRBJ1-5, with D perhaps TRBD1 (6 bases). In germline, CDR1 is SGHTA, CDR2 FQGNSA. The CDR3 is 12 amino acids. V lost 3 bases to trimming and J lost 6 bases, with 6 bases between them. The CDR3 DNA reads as TGTGCCAGCAGCTTCAGGGGTCAGCCCCAGCATTTT. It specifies CASSFRGQPQHF.